Detailed here is one T cell receptor beta chain. The antigen is undetermined. This record belongs to a study of cytomegalovirus exposure and HLA in healthy donors. The study's findings and limits: Some TCR beta chains (164 of them) were listed as cytomegalovirus-associated. It was assumed in the presence/absence analyses that sequencing depth was roughly uniform across donors.

Amplification used 60 Vbeta primers and 13 Jbeta primers. Assay: immunoSEQ multiplex PCR; the TCRdb copy retains only in-frame clones and omits some. The top ten hold over 0.5% of the sample, which has 200,000 to 250,000 clones, 70% to 85% seen once. The sample consisted of PBMCs. This sequence was found in a woman aged 40 to 50 in good health and CMV-seronegative.

This CDR3 reads CASSQVTGPEAFF. Written as DNA, the CDR3 is TGTGCCAGCAGCCAAGTAACAGGGCCTGAAGCTTTCTTT. J is TRBJ1-1 and V is TRBV4-2; weak D call: TRBD1 (6 bases). The CDR3 consists of 13 residues. Trimming removed 1 base from V and 6 bases from J, with 9 bases in between. Germline CDR1 and CDR2: LGHNA and YNFKEQ.